The next 20 T cell receptor beta chains were all read from a single sample in a study of blood T cell repertoires in COVID-19. Assay used: immunoSEQ multiplex PCR; TCRdb lists only in-frame clones, some missing. The repertoire holds approximately 200,000 clones, nearly 90% seen once, with 10% to 13% in the top ten. What was sequenced was PBMCs or T cells enriched from blood (not recorded which). These receptors all stem from a man aged 25 to 40 who had recovered from COVID-19.

The chain recombines TRBV11-2 with TRBJ1-5; D might be TRBD1 (6 bases). The CDR3 has 14 amino acids. Germline V gives CDR1 SGHAT, CDR2 FQNNGV. The ends were cut back, 2 bases at V and 4 bases at J, with 9 bases in the middle. The CDR3 region is CASSLTGRNQPQHF. CDR3 DNA: TGTGCCAGCAGCTTAACAGGGAGAAATCAGCCCCAGCATTTT.

This clone was recorded once. DNA of the CDR3: TGTGCCAGCAGCACTGGAGTGTTGCAGTACTTC. Its protein is CASSTGVLQYF. The J gene is TRBJ2-7, the V gene TRBV6-5; unclear D gene. This CDR3 has 11 residues. V was trimmed by 6 bases and J by 9 bases, leaving 12 bases between them. CDR1 and CDR2 from the germline V gene are MNHEY and SVGAGI.

The chain links TRBV28 to TRBJ1-1; D is undetermined. CDR1 MDHEN and CDR2 SYDVKM come from the germline V gene. V dropped 6 bases and J dropped 1 base, with 12 bases sitting between them. This CDR3 has 14 amino acids. The CDR3, as DNA: TGTGCCAGCAGCGCGGGGTGGAAGAACACTGAAGCTTTCTTT. This translates into CASSAGWKNTEAFF.

V usage is TRBV5-4 and J usage is TRBJ2-1; TRBD2 matches at 10 bases. The CDR3 loop spans 15 amino acids. Germline V gene sequence: CDR1 SGHNT, CDR2 YYREEE (reference sequence). Losses at the gene ends were 1 base for V and 6 bases for J; bases not matched to a gene: 4. CDR3 in amino acids: CASSLRAGGINEQFF. In DNA, the CDR3 is TGTGCCAGCAGCTTGCGAGCGGGAGGGATCAATGAGCAGTTCTTC.

The table lists this clone with a few counts. V and J are TRBV24-1 and TRBJ2-1, with 7 bases aligning to TRBD2. Germline trimming cut 9 bases from V and 4 bases from J; bases unmatched to any gene: 5. This CDR3 spans 13 amino acids. The germline V gene encodes CDR1 KGHDR and CDR2 SFDVKD. The CDR3, as DNA: TGTGCCACCGGGGAGGGAACTTACAATGAGCAGTTCTTC. Its protein is CATGEGTYNEQFF.

J is TRBJ1-4 and V is TRBV6-1; 8 nucleotides agree with TRBD1. The germline CDR1 and CDR2 sequences are MNHNS and SASEGT. There are 15 residues in the CDR3. J lost 4 bases, V lost 2 bases, and 3 bases had no gene match. DNA for the CDR3: TGTGCCAGCAGTGAAAACAGGGGGGGTAATGAAAAACTGTTTTTT. Amino acids: CASSENRGGNEKLFF.

The chain links TRBV19 to TRBJ2-3; a possible D gene is TRBD2 (6 bases). V was cut by 0 bases and J by 4 bases, with 14 bases left in between. CDR1 LNHDA and CDR2 SQIVND come from the germline V gene (reference sequence). The CDR3 is 16 residues long. CDR3 coding DNA: TGTGCCAGTAGTATAGATCCAGGCGGGATTGCAGATACGCAGTATTTT. This codes for CASSIDPGGIADTQYF.

This sequence joins TRBV7-2 and TRBJ1-1; the D gene is possibly TRBD1 (6 bases). Germline V CDR1 and CDR2: SGHTA, FQGNSA. The CDR3 totals 15 residues. Trimming cost V 6 bases and J 1 base, with 15 bases left between them. The CDR3 is CASRSTLGGNTEAFF. CDR3 DNA sequence: TGTGCCAGCAGATCAACCCTAGGGGGGAACACTGAAGCTTTCTTT. Variable domain in full (rest from reference TRBV7-2 and TRBJ1-1): GAGVSQSPSNKVTEKGKDVELRCDPISGHTALYWYRQSLGQGLEFLIYFQGNSAPDKSGLPSDRFSAERTGGSVSTLTIQRTQQEDSAVYLCASRSTLGGNTEAFFGQGTRLTVV.

This clone was picked up a small number of times. The chain couples TRBV5-6 to TRBJ2-2; no definite D call. V lost 3 bases, J lost 10 bases, and 7 bases lay in between. CDR1 and CDR2 from the germline V gene are SGHDT and YYEEEE. CDR3 length equals 11 residues. In DNA form, the CDR3 reads TGTGCCAGCAGCTCCCCCTCGGAGCTGTTTTTT. Translating gives CASSSPSELFF.

The rearrangement links TRBV21-1 to TRBJ1-1. TRBV21-1 is a pseudogene segment. The CDR3 has 15 amino acids. The CDR3, as DNA: TGTGCCAGCAGCCGTTTAGGGGGGGAGGAAACTGAAGCTTTCTTT. Translation gives CASSRLGGEETEAFF.

This clone was seen a single time. V is TRBV29-1 and J is TRBJ1-1; TRBD1 is a possible D gene (6 bases). V lost 4 bases and J 9 bases, leaving 18 bases between the germline ends. The CDR3 is 13 amino acids. Germline-derived CDR1 and CDR2 are SQVTM and ANQGSEA. CDR3 in DNA: TGCAGCGTTGTGATTTCCCTAGGGGGAAAAGCTTTCTTT. It is translated as CSVVISLGGKAFF.

The rearrangement uses TRBV5-4 and TRBJ2-1, with TRBD1 matching over 8 bases. This CDR3 has 15 amino acids. After removal of 2 bases from V and 6 bases from J, the junction contained 7 bases not matched to a gene. CDR1 is SGHNT, CDR2 YYREEE, per germline (reference sequence). This chain's CDR3 is CASSFRGPLLNEQFF. CDR3 DNA sequence: TGTGCCAGCAGCTTCAGGGGGCCCCTACTCAATGAGCAGTTCTTC.

Details on this clone: The identical CDR3 is also encoded by other nucleotide sequences in the sample. This chain uses TRBV5-5 with TRBJ2-2; perhaps TRBD1 as D (5 bases). CDR1 is SGHKS and CDR2 is YYEKEE in the germline V gene (reference sequence). Trimming shortened V by 2 bases and J by 1 base, and 6 bases separated the two germline ends. The CDR3 runs to 14 residues. The CDR3 here is CASSLTGNTGELFF. CDR3 in DNA: TGTGCCAGCAGCTTAACAGGGAACACCGGGGAGCTGTTTTTT. The full variable domain, completed using reference TRBV5-5 and TRBJ2-2, is DAGVTQSPTHLIKTRGQQVTLRCSPISGHKSVSWYQQVLGQGPQFIFQYYEKEERGRGNFPDRFSARQFPNYSSELNVNALLLGDSALYLCASSLTGNTGELFFGEGSRLTVL.

The chain links TRBV24-1 to TRBJ2-3; no clear D gene. The CDR3 contains 12 residues. V dropped 9 bases and J dropped 6 bases, with 12 bases sitting between them. In germline, CDR1 is KGHDR, CDR2 SFDVKD. The CDR3 is CATRSSLDTQYF. CDR3 bases: TGTGCCACCCGGTCCTCACTCGATACGCAGTATTTT.

J is TRBJ2-1 and V is TRBV28; 10 bases are a match to TRBD2. The junction had 6 bases not matched to a gene; V was cut back by 1 base and J by 9 bases. The CDR3 runs to 15 residues. The germline V gene has CDR1 MDHEN and CDR2 SYDVKM. The CDR3 bases are TGTGCCAGCAGTTTATCCTCTAGCGGGAGACTTGAGCAGTTCTTC. Residues: CASSLSSSGRLEQFF.

The rearrangement joins TRBV18 to TRBJ2-1, with TRBD2 matching 11 bases. The length of the CDR3 is 16 residues. The germline V gene has CDR1 KGHSH and CDR2 LQKENI. Trimming at V came to 3 bases and at J to 5 bases, leaving 6 bases not matched to a gene. CDR3 sequence reads: CASSPPGTSGNNEQFF. In DNA, the CDR3 is TGTGCCAGCTCACCGCCCGGGACTAGCGGAAACAATGAGCAGTTCTTC.

The chain uses TRBV4-1 and TRBJ2-7; D unresolved. The CDR3 spans 17 residues. Trimming cost V 1 base and J 3 bases, with 19 bases left between them. The germline CDR1 and CDR2 sequences are MGHRA and YSYEKL. CDR3 sequence (DNA): TGCGCCAGCAGCCAAGGATCTCTGCGTTTTGATCTCTACGAGCAGTACTTC. Its protein is CASSQGSLRFDLYEQYF.

This chain uses TRBV7-9 with TRBJ1-1; no clear D. The length of the CDR3 is 12 residues. Looked up from germline, CDR1 is SEHNR and CDR2 is FQNEAQ (reference sequence). Deletions cut 10 bases from V and 5 bases from J, with 14 bases between. CDR3 DNA sequence: TGTGCCACCGACACGGGGATTACTGAAGCTTTCTTT. This codes for CATDTGITEAFF.

The rearrangement joins TRBV4-1 to TRBJ2-7; 11 bases match TRBD1. V gave up 2 bases and J gave up 6 bases; unmatched junction bases: 3. Germline loops: CDR1 MGHRA, CDR2 YSYEKL. The CDR3 covers 14 residues. In DNA form, the CDR3 reads TGCGCCAGCAGCCAACCGGGACAGGGGGGCGAGCAGTACTTC. This translates into CASSQPGQGGEQYF.

The chain couples TRBV27 to TRBJ2-1, with 12 bases identical to TRBD2. This CDR3 is 16 amino acids long. The germline V gene has CDR1 MNHEY and CDR2 SMNVEV (reference sequence). After removal of 8 bases from V and 7 bases from J, the junction contained 12 bases not matched to a gene. The CDR3 DNA sequence: TGTGCCAGCTCTTCTAGCGGGAGGGCCATTAGGAATGAGCAGTTCTTC. Its protein is CASSSSGRAIRNEQFF.